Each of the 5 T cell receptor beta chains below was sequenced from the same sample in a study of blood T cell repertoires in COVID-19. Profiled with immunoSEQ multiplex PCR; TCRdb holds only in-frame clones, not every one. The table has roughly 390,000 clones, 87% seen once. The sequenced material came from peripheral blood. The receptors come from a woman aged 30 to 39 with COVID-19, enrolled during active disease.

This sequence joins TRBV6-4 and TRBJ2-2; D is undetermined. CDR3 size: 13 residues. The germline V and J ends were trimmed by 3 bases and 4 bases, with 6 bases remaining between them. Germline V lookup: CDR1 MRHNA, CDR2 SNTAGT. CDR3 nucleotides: TGTGCCAGCAGTGAGAGGAGCACCGGGGAGCTGTTTTTT. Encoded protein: CASSERSTGELFF.

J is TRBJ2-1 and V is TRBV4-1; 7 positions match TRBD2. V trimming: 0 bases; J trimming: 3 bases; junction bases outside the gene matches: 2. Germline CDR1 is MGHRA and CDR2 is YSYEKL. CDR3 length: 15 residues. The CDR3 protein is CASSQEPGGYNEQFF. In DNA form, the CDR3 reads TGCGCCAGCAGCCAAGAACCGGGAGGCTACAATGAGCAGTTCTTC.

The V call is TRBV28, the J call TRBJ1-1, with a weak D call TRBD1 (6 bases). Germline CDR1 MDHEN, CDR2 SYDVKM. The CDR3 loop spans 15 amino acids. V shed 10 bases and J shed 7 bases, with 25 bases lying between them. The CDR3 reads CATTSQGRYVGEAFF. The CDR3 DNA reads TGTGCCACCACATCTCAGGGGCGGTATGTGGGTGAAGCTTTCTTT.

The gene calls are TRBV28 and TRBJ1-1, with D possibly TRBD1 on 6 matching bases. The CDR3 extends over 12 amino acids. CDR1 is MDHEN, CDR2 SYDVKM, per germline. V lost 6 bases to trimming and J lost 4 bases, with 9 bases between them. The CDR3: CASRAGVTEAFF. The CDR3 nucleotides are TGTGCCAGCAGAGCAGGGGTCACTGAAGCTTTCTTT.

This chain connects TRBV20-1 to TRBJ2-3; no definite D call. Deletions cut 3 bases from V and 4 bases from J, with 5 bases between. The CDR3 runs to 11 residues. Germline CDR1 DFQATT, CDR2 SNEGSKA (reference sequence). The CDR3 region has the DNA TGCAGTGCTAGTTTCGCAGATACGCAGTATTTT. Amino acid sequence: CSASFADTQYF.